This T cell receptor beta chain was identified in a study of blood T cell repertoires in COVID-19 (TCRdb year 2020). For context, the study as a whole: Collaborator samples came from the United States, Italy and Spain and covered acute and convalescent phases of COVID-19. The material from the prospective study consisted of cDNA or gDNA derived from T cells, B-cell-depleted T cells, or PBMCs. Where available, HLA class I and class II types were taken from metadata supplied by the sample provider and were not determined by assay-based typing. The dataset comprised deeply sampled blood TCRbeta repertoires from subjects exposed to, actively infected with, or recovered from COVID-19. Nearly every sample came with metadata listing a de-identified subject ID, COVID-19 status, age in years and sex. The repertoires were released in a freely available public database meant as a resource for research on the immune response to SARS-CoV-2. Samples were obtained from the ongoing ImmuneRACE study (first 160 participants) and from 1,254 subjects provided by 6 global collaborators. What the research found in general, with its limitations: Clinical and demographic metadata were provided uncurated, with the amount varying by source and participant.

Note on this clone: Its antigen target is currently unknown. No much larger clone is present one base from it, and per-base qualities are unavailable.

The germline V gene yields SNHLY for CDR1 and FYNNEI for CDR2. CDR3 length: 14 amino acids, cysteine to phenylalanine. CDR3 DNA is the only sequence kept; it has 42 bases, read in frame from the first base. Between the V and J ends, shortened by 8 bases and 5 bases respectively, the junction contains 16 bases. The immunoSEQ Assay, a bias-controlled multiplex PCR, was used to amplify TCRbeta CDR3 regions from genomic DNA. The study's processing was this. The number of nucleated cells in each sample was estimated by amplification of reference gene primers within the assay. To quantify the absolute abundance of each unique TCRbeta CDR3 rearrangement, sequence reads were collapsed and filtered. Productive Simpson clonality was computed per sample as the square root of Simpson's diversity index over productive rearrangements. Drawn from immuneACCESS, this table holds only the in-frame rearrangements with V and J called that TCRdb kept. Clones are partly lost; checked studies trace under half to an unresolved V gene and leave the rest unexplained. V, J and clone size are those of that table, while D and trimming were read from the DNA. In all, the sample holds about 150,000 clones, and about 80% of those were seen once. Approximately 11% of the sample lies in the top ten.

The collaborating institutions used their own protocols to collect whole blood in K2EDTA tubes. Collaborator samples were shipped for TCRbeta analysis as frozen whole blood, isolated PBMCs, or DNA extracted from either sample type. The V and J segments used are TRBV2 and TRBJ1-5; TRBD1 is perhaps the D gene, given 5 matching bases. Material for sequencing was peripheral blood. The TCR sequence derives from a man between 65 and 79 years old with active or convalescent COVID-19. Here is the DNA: TGTGCCAGCGGGGGGACTCAGGCCTATCAGCCCCAGCATTTT. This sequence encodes CASGGTQAYQPQHF. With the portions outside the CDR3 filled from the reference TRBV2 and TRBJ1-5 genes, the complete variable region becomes EPEVTQTPSHQVTQMGQEVILRCVPISNHLYFYWYRQILGQKVEFLVSFYNNEISEKSEIFDDQFSVERPDGSNFTLKIRSTKLEDSAMYFCASGGTQAYQPQHFGDGTRLSIL.